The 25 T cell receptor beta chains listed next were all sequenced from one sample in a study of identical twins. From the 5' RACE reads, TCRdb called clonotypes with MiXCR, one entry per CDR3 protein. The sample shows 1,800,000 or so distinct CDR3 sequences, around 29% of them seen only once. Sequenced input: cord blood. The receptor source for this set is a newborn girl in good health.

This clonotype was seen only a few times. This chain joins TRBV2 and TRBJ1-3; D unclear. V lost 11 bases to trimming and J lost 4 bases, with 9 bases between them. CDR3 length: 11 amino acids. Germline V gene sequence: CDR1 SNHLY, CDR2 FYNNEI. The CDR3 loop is CAGGEGNTIYF. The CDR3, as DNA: TGTGCCGGCGGTGAGGGAAACACCATATATTTT. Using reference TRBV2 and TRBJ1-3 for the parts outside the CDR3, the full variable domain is EPEVTQTPSHQVTQMGQEVILRCVPISNHLYFYWYRQILGQKVEFLVSFYNNEISEKSEIFDDQFSVERPDGSNFTLKIRSTKLEDSAMYFCAGGEGNTIYFGEGSWLTVV.

The DNA of the CDR3 is TGCAGCGTGTGGCGGGGAGGGACCCAGTACTTC. It codes for CSVWRGGTQYF. The V and J genes are TRBV29-1 and TRBJ2-5, with D possibly being TRBD2 (6 bases). Trimming took 6 bases from V and 7 from J, leaving 12 bases between them. The CDR3 totals 11 residues. Germline CDR1 and CDR2: SQVTM and ANQGSEA.

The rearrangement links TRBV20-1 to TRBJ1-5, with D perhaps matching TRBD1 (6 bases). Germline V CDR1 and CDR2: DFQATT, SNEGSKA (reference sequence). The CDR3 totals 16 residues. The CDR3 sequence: CSAFHRDKAGNQPQHF. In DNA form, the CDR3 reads TGCAGCGCTTTTCACCGGGACAAGGCGGGCAATCAGCCCCAGCATTTT.

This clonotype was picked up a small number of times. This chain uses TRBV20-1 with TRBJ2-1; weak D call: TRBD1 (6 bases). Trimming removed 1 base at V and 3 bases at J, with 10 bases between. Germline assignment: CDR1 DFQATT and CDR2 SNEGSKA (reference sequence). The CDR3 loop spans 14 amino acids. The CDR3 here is CSARGRGHYNEQFF. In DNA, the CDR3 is TGCAGTGCTAGAGGCAGGGGCCACTACAATGAGCAGTTCTTC.

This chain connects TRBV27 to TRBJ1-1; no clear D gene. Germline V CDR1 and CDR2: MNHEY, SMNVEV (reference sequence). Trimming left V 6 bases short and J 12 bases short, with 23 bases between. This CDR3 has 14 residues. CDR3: CASSPDDGEVRTFF. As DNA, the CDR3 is TGTGCCAGCAGCCCTGATGATGGGGAAGTGAGAACTTTCTTT.

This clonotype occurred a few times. The DNA of the CDR3 is TGTGCCAGCAGCCAAGGGAGGAGCGGGTACGAGCAGTACTTC. Encoded protein: CASSQGRSGYEQYF. The chain employs TRBV4-2 and TRBJ2-7, with a weak D call TRBD2 (6 bases). Trimming removed 1 base at V and 4 bases at J, with 11 bases between. Per the germline V gene, CDR1 is LGHNA and CDR2 is YNFKEQ. CDR3 length equals 14 residues.

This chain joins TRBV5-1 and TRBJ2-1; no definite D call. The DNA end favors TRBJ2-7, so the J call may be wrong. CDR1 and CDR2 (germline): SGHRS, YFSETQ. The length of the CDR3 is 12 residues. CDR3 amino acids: CASRAANNEQYF. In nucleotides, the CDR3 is TGCGCCAGCAGAGCAGCTAACAATGAGCAGTACTTC.

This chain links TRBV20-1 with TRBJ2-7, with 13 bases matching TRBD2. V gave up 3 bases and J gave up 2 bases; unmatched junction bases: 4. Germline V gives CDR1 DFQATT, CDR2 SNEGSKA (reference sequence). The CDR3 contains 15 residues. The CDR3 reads CSASKGLAGPYEQYF. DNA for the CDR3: TGCAGTGCTAGTAAGGGACTAGCGGGACCCTACGAGCAGTACTTC.

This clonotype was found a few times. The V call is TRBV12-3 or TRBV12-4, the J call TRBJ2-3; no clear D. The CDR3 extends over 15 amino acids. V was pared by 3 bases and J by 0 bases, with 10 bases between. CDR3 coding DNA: TGTGCCAGCAGTTTCACCAGGATTAGCACAGATACGCAGTATTTT. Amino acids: CASSFTRISTDTQYF.

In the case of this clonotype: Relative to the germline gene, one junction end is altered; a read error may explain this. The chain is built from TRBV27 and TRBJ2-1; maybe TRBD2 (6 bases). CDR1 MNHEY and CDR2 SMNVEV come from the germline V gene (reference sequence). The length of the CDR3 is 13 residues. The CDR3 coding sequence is TGTGCCAGCAGTTTATCGCGGGGCAATGACCAGTTCTTC. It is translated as CASSLSRGNDQFF.

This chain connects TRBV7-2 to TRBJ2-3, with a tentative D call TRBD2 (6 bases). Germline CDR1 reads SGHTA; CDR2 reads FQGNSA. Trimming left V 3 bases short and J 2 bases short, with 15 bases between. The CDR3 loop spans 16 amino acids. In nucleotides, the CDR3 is TGTGCCAGCAGCTTGATGGGCGGGACGTACACAGATACGCAGTATTTT. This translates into CASSLMGGTYTDTQYF.

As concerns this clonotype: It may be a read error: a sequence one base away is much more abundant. The CDR3 nucleotides read TGCAGCGTCTCGGGGGGGGACTCCTACGAGCAGTACTTC. It specifies CSVSGGDSYEQYF. The chain links TRBV29-1 to TRBJ2-7; 8 bases fit TRBD2. The CDR3 loop spans 13 amino acids. The germline V gene has CDR1 SQVTM and CDR2 ANQGSEA. V lost 6 bases, J lost 0 bases, and 4 bases stayed unmatched.

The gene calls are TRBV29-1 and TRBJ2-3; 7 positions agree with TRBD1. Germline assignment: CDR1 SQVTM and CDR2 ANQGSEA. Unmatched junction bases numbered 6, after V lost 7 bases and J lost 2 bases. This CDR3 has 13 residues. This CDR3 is CSAARGITDTQYF. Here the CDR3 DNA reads TGCAGCGCGGCCAGGGGGATCACAGATACGCAGTATTTT.

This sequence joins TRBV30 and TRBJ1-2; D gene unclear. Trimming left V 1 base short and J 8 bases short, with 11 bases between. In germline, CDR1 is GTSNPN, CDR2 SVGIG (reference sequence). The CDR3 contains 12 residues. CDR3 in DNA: TGTGCCTGGAGTGCCCAAGGAGGGGGCTACACCTTC. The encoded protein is CAWSAQGGGYTF.

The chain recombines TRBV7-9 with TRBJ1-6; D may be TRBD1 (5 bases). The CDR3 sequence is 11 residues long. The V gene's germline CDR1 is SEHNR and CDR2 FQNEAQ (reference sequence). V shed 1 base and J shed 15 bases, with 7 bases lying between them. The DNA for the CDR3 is TGTGCCAGCAGCTTAGGGGACCTCCTCCACTTT. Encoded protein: CASSLGDLLHF. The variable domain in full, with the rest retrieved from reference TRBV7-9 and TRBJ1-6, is DTGVSQNPRHKITKRGQNVTFRCDPISEHNRLYWYRQTLGQGPEFLTYFQNEAQLEKSRLLSDRFSAERPKGSFSTLEIQRTEQGDSAMYLCASSLGDLLHFGNGTRLTVT.

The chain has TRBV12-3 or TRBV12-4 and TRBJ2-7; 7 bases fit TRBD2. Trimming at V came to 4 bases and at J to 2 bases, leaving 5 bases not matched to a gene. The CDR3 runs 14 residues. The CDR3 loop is CASSSWTRTYEQYF. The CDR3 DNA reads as TGTGCCAGCAGTTCTTGGACTAGAACCTACGAGCAGTACTTC.

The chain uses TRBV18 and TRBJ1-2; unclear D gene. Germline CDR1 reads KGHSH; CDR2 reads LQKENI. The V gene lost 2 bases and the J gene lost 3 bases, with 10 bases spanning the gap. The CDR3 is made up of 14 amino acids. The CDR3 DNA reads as TGTGCCAGCTCACCAATCGCAGGCCACTATGGCTACACCTTC. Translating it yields CASSPIAGHYGYTF.

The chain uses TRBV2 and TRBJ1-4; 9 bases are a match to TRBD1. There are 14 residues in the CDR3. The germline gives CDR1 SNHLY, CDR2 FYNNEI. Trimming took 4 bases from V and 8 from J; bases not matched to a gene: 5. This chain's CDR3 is CASSAQGAGEKLFF. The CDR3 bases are TGTGCCAGCAGTGCACAGGGGGCAGGAGAAAAACTGTTTTTT.

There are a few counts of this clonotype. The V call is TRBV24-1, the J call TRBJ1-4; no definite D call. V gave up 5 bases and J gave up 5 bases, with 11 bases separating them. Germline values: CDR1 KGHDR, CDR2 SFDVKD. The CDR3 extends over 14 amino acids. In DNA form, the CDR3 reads TGTGCCACCAGTGGTGGGCGGCCAAATGAAAAACTGTTTTTT. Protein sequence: CATSGGRPNEKLFF.

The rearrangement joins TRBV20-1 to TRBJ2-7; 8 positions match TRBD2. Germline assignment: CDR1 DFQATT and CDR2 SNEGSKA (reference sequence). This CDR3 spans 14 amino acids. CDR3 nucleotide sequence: TGCAGCTCAAAAGCGGGGGACACCTCCTACGAGCAGTACTTC. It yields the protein CSSKAGDTSYEQYF.

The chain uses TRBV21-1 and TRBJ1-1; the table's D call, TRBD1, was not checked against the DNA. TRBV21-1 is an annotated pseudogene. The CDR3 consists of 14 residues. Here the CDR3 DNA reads TGTGCCAGCAGCGCAACGACAGGGAACACTGAAGCTTTCTTT. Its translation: CASSATTGNTEAFF.

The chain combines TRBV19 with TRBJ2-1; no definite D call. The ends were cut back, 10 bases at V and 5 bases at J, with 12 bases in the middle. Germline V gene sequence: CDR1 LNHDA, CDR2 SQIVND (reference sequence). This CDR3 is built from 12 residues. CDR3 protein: CATQRSNNEQFF. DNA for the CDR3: TGTGCCACTCAACGATCGAACAATGAGCAGTTCTTC.

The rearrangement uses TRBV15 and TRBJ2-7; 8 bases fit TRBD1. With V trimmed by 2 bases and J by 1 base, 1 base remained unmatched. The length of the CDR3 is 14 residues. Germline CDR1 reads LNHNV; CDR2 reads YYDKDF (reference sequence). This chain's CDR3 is CATSRWDRSYEQYF. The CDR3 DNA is TGTGCCACCAGCAGATGGGACAGGTCCTACGAGCAGTACTTC.

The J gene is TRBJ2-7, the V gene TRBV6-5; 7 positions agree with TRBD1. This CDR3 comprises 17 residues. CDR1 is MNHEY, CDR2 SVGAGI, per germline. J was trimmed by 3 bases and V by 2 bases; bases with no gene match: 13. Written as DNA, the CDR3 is TGTGCCAGCAGTTACCGATGGGACAGATGGGGAGACTACGAGCAGTACTTC. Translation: CASSYRWDRWGDYEQYF.

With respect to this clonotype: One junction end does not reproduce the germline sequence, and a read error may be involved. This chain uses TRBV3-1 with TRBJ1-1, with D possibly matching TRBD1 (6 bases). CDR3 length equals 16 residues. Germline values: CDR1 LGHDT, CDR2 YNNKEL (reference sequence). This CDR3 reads CASNQDFGRGDTEAFF. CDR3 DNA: TGTGCCAGCAACCAAGATTTTGGGAGGGGGGACACTGAAGCTTTCTTT.